This T cell receptor beta chain was documented in a study of blood T cells in healthy people across ages. The ends were cut back, 1 base at V and 6 bases at J, with 16 bases in the middle. The CDR3 is made up of 16 amino acids. Looked up from germline, CDR1 is LGHNA and CDR2 is YSLEER. A J-beta primer mix and a sample-barcoded 5' primer were used in a second PCR of about 7 to 11 cycles. In TCRdb, the 5' RACE reads were re-called with MiXCR into one record per CDR3 protein. The profile covers 600,000 to 850,000 distinct CDR3 sequences, with just under 25% appearing a single time and 9.4% taken by the ten largest. The same sample was also used in a study of T cells of mothers and their children. This second study notes: The cDNA synthesis received all extracted RNA, at about 1.5 ug per 15 ul.

This clonotype was obtained from a boy younger than 18 in good health. The source material was blood. The chain employs TRBV4-3 and TRBJ2-1; D perhaps matches TRBD1 (5 bases). CDR3: CASSQGWRQTLNEQFF. DNA of the CDR3: TGCGCCAGCAGCCAAGGATGGAGACAGACTCTCAATGAGCAGTTCTTC.